The following is a T cell receptor (beta chain) sequence with its context. The data originate from a study of response to subunit inactivated influenza vaccine. The CDR3 runs 15 residues. In germline, CDR1 is MDHEN, CDR2 SYDVKM. Losses at the gene ends were 7 bases for V and 8 bases for J; bases not matched to a gene: 9. TCRdb passed the RT-PCR reads through MiXCR, listing each CDR3 protein once. The profile shows 500,000 to 550,000 distinct CDR3 sequences, approximately 6.9% of them singletons. The chain uses TRBV28 and TRBJ1-6; 9 nucleotides align to TRBD1. The source is a man between 50 and 75 years old who received an inactivated influenza vaccine. The material sequenced was PBMCs from blood, taken about 23 months after vaccination. CDR3 region: CASTERDRAYSPLHF. CDR3 DNA: TGTGCCAGCACCGAAAGGGACAGGGCTTATTCACCCCTCCACTTT.